These 11 T cell receptor beta chains were all obtained from the same sample, sequenced in a study of blood T cell repertoires in COVID-19. Libraries were prepared by immunoSEQ multiplex PCR; TCRdb keeps only in-frame clonotypes and omits some of them. Of 130,000 to 150,000 clones listed, around four fifths were seen once; the top ten hold roughly 4.9%. The sequencing input was peripheral blood. Receptors originate from a human donor in a cohort sampled during active COVID-19.

This clone appeared a single time. The chain combines TRBV7-2 with TRBJ2-5; TRBD2 is a possible D gene (5 bases). The V and J ends lost 1 base and 2 bases respectively, with 14 bases between them. Germline-derived CDR1 and CDR2 are SGHTA and FQGNSA. The CDR3 is 16 amino acids. In DNA form, the CDR3 reads TGTGCCAGCAGCTTAGACCCCCTAGCAGCTCAAGAGACCCAGTACTTC. It yields the protein CASSLDPLAAQETQYF.

The V call is TRBV6-5, the J call TRBJ1-4; 8 positions agree with TRBD1. V was pared by 2 bases and J by 6 bases, with 8 bases of the junction left unmatched. The CDR3 is 16 residues long. Germline CDR1 reads MNHEY; CDR2 reads SVGAGI. The CDR3 coding sequence is TGTGCCAGCAGTTACGCATTGCAGGGGGCCCATGAAAAACTGTTTTTT. Its translation: CASSYALQGAHEKLFF.

The CDR3 reads CASSLVGTGVGTGELFF. The DNA for the CDR3 is TGTGCCAGCAGCTTAGTTGGGACAGGGGTTGGCACCGGGGAGCTGTTTTTT. V usage is TRBV7-2 and J usage is TRBJ2-2, with 10 positions matching TRBD1. With V trimmed by 1 base and J by 4 bases, 6 bases remained unmatched. CDR1 is SGHTA, CDR2 FQGNSA, per germline. The CDR3 loop spans 17 amino acids.

V gene TRBV5-6 combines with J gene TRBJ1-6; maybe TRBD1 (6 bases). Trimming left V 5 bases short and J 4 bases short, with 16 bases between. The CDR3 has 16 amino acids. Germline CDR1 SGHDT, CDR2 YYEEEE. CDR3 sequence: CASSRDKSFYNSPLHF. The CDR3 coding sequence is TGTGCCAGCAGTCGGGACAAGAGTTTTTATAATTCACCCCTCCACTTT. Drawing the rest from reference TRBV5-6 and TRBJ1-6, the complete variable domain is DAGVTQSPTHLIKTRGQQVTLRCSPKSGHDTVSWYQQALGQGPQFIFQYYEEEERQRGNFPDRFSGHQFPNYSSELNVNALLLGDSALYLCASSRDKSFYNSPLHFGNGTRLTVT.

This clone was picked up one time. This rearrangement joins TRBV6-1 to TRBJ1-2; D perhaps matches TRBD1 (5 bases). The V end was cut by 1 base, the J end by 4 bases, with 13 bases between. CDR3 size: 15 residues. Germline V gene sequence: CDR1 MNHNS, CDR2 SASEGT. The CDR3 reads CASSEVGLNGYGYTF. DNA for the CDR3: TGTGCCAGCAGTGAAGTGGGACTTAATGGCTATGGCTACACCTTC.

This clone turned up a few times. The V call is TRBV6-6, the J call TRBJ1-5, with a tentative D call TRBD1 (6 bases). Trimming removed 6 bases from V and 4 bases from J, with 16 bases in between. The CDR3 loop spans 15 amino acids. Germline V lookup: CDR1 MNHNY, CDR2 SVGAGI (reference sequence). CDR3 coding DNA: TGTGCCAGCAGACACAGGGATCTCCAAAATCAGCCCCAGCATTTT. It codes for CASRHRDLQNQPQHF.

The chain couples TRBV2 to TRBJ2-5, with TRBD1 matching 8 bases. After removal of 6 bases from V and 5 bases from J, the junction contained 5 bases not matched to a gene. Germline V gene lookup returns CDR1 SNHLY and CDR2 FYNNEI. The CDR3 loop spans 13 amino acids. CDR3 in DNA: TGTGCCAGCAGATCAGGGGGCGCGGAGACCCAGTACTTC. It codes for CASRSGGAETQYF.

V usage is TRBV5-5 and J usage is TRBJ1-1, with 9 bases identical to TRBD1. The germline V gene encodes CDR1 SGHKS and CDR2 YYEKEE (reference sequence). Trimming at V came to 4 bases and at J to 5 bases, leaving 12 bases not matched to a gene. The CDR3 loop spans 16 amino acids. CDR3: CASSRGPGQGKTEAFF. In nucleotides, the CDR3 is TGTGCCAGCAGCAGGGGACCGGGACAGGGAAAAACTGAAGCTTTCTTT.

The genes are TRBV7-9 and TRBJ2-1; TRBD1 agrees at 10 bases. CDR1 is SEHNR and CDR2 is FQNEAQ in the germline V gene (reference sequence). The CDR3 sequence is 16 residues long. J lost 0 bases, V lost 1 base, and 0 bases had no gene match. The CDR3 region has the DNA TGTGCCAGCAGCTTAGGGGACAGGGGCTCCTACAATGAGCAGTTCTTC. It codes for CASSLGDRGSYNEQFF.

V gene TRBV12-3 or TRBV12-4 combines with J gene TRBJ2-3; weak D call: TRBD2 (5 bases). CDR3 length: 13 residues. V dropped 2 bases and J dropped 6 bases, with 9 bases sitting between them. CDR3 bases: TGTGCCAGCAGTTTAAGCGGTCCTGATACGCAGTATTTT. Translating it yields CASSLSGPDTQYF.

V gene TRBV6-4 combines with J gene TRBJ2-1; D is possibly TRBD2 (6 bases). CDR1 and CDR2 (germline): MRHNA, SNTAGT. The V and J ends lost 3 bases and 4 bases respectively, with 7 bases between them. This CDR3 is 13 amino acids long. The CDR3 DNA reads TGTGCCAGCAGTGAGGGGGGATACAATGAGCAGTTCTTC. It translates to CASSEGGYNEQFF.